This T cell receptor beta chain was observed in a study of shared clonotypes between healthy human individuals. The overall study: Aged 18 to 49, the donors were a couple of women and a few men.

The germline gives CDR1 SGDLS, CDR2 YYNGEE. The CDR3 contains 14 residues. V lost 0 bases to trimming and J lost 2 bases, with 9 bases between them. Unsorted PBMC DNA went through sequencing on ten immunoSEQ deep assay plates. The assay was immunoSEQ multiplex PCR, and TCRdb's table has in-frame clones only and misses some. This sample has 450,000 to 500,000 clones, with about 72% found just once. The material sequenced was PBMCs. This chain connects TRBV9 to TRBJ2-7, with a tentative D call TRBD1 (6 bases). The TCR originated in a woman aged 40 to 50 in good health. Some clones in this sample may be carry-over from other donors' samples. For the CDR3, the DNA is TGTGCCAGCAGCGTAGGACAGGCCCCCTACGAGCAGTACTTC. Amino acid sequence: CASSVGQAPYEQYF.